This T cell receptor (beta chain) was recovered during a study of patients and donors after allogeneic stem cell transplantation. V lost 0 bases to trimming and J lost 8 bases, with 5 bases between them. Germline V gene data show CDR1 as MGHRA and CDR2 as YSYEKL. This CDR3 region has 12 residues. In TCRdb, the RT-PCR reads were re-called with MiXCR into one record per CDR3 protein. Among roughly 200,000 distinct CDR3 sequences listed, 35% to 45% were seen once. The sequence was collected from a human donor who was either an allogeneic HSCT recipient or a stem cell or donor lymphocyte infusion donor (not recorded which). It is not recorded whose cells these are; they may come from a transplant donor. The chain links TRBV4-1 to TRBJ1-3; D is ambiguous. The sequenced sample was blood, either unsorted or a sorted T cell fraction (not recorded which). The CDR3 DNA follows: TGCGCCAGCAGCCAAGACGGGCACACCATATATTTT. It specifies CASSQDGHTIYF.